This TCR beta chain was recorded in a study of identical twins. General study findings and limits: Abundant cord blood beta clonotypes carried fewer insertions; memory repertoires showed none. Weaker excess twin sharing was seen among beta out-of-frame sequences.

MiXCR, run by TCRdb on the 5' RACE reads, gives a single entry per CDR3 protein. The sample carries 600,000 to 700,000 distinct CDR3 sequences, 21% recorded once. Comment on this clonotype: The target antigen is unknown.

Another study also made use of these data, one on T cells expressing NK-cell markers. As that report states: One observes that, in a handful of donors, these clonotypes were also the leading ones within the CD3+CD56-NKG2C+ fraction.

The receptor was derived from a woman under 30 in good health. Sequenced material: PBMCs.

The CDR3 protein is CASYGQAGGESSYNEQFF. As DNA, the CDR3 is TGTGCCAGCTATGGCCAAGCGGGAGGGGAAAGCTCCTACAATGAGCAGTTCTTC. J is TRBJ2-1 and V is TRBV6-2 or TRBV6-3, with 10 positions matching TRBD2. Germline CDR1 reads MNHEY; CDR2 reads SVGEGT. The CDR3 consists of 18 residues. V shed 8 bases, J shed 0 bases, and the junction held 13 bases outside the gene matches.